The 25 T cell receptor beta chains below were found in one sample sequenced in a study of low-dose radiotherapy and immunotherapy resistance in tumors (dated by TCRdb to between 2022 and 2023). The sample's time point, from its label and the paper: before trial treatment. The sequencer listed for this sample is Illumina HiSeq 2500. First-strand cDNA was synthesized using Superscript III and a set of TRAV- and TRBV-specific primers, so that both TCRalpha and TCRbeta chains were covered. TCRs were amplified for about 19 PCR cycles with Phusion, using a constant-region primer paired with the adapter attached to the V primers. Clones were called with MiXCR by TCRdb after fastp trimmed the public reads at Q25, and only in-frame beta chains were retained. Every distinct CDR3 protein forms one entry, paired with its most common genes and DNA. The sample data list tens of thousands of distinct CDR3 sequences, and 18% of these were observed just once. Of the sample, 4.5% to 7.5% is held by the ten largest clones.

The sample here was PBMCs, taken before treatment. The receptors shown here come from a male donor with prostate cancer.

This clonotype was detected only a few times. The chain employs TRBV7-2 and TRBJ2-3, with TRBD2 identical over 7 bases. Germline V lookup: CDR1 SGHTA, CDR2 FQGNSA. V lost 5 bases, J lost 6 bases, and 8 bases stayed unmatched. The CDR3 consists of 14 residues. The CDR3 sequence: CASSLTRLADTQYF. The CDR3 nucleotides are TGTGCCAGCAGCCTGACTCGACTAGCTGATACGCAGTATTTT.

This clonotype was observed at least ten times. CDR3 sequence: CSVGTSPGNIQYF. As DNA, the CDR3 is TGCAGCGTTGGAACTAGCCCCGGAAACATTCAGTACTTC. The chain joins TRBV29-1 to TRBJ2-4; possibly TRBD2 for D (6 bases). The ends were cut back, 4 bases at V and 6 bases at J, with 13 bases in the middle. This CDR3 comprises 13 residues. Germline CDR1 and CDR2: SQVTM and ANQGSEA. Drawing the rest from reference TRBV29-1 and TRBJ2-4, the complete variable domain is SAVISQKPSRDICQRGTSLTIQCQVDSQVTMMFWYRQQPGQSLTLIATANQGSEATYESGFVIDKFPISRPNLTFSTLTVSNMSPEDSSIYLCSVGTSPGNIQYFGAGTRLSVL.

This clonotype was found many times. CDR3 bases: TGTGCCAGCAGCCAACTAAGGGGTTACGAGCAGTTCTTC. It specifies CASSQLRGYEQFF. V usage is TRBV14 and J usage is TRBJ2-1; maybe TRBD1 (5 bases). The CDR3 runs to 13 residues. CDR1 and CDR2 from the germline V gene are SGHDN and FVKESK. The ends were cut back, 2 bases at V and 10 bases at J, with 12 bases in the middle.

This clonotype was detected only a few times. This chain joins TRBV7-2 and TRBJ1-2; a possible D gene is TRBD1 (6 bases). This CDR3 is built from 16 residues. V dropped 0 bases and J dropped 7 bases, with 18 bases sitting between them. Germline V gene lookup returns CDR1 SGHTA and CDR2 FQGNSA. The CDR3 bases are TGTGCCAGCAGCTTAGCAGTTTTTGGGCAGGGGCTTGGCTACACCTTC. Its translation is CASSLAVFGQGLGYTF.

This clonotype has at least ten counts. This chain joins TRBV10-3 and TRBJ2-1; 8 positions match TRBD2. The trim removed 10 bases at V and 4 bases at J, leaving 9 bases unmatched. The CDR3 has 14 residues. Germline V CDR1 and CDR2: ENHRY, SYGVKD. CDR3 protein: CATAPGLEYNEQFF. DNA for the CDR3: TGTGCCACTGCCCCGGGACTAGAGTACAATGAGCAGTTCTTC.

This rearrangement joins TRBV28 to TRBJ1-5; 11 bases align to TRBD1. The trim removed 5 bases at V and 6 bases at J, leaving 9 bases unmatched. Germline CDR1 is MDHEN and CDR2 is SYDVKM. This CDR3 is 16 amino acids long. The CDR3 reads CASSQDRGRSGQPQHF. The DNA for the CDR3 is TGTGCCAGCAGTCAGGACAGGGGGCGATCGGGTCAGCCCCAGCATTTT.

This clonotype was seen ten or more times. CDR3 DNA: TGTGCCAGCAGCCCGGCGGGACTAGCCTCAAATGAGCAGTTCTTC. Amino acids: CASSPAGLASNEQFF. V is TRBV11-2 and J is TRBJ2-1; 9 nucleotides align to TRBD2. This CDR3 spans 15 amino acids. The ends lost 5 bases at V and 7 bases at J; junction bases unmatched: 9. Germline assignment: CDR1 SGHAT and CDR2 FQNNGV.

This clonotype has more than one count but fewer than ten. The chain has TRBV7-9 and TRBJ1-2; no clear D. V lost 3 bases, J lost 4 bases, and 15 bases lay in between. Germline assignment: CDR1 SEHNR and CDR2 FQNEAQ (reference sequence). The CDR3 contains 15 residues. The DNA of the CDR3 is TGTGCCAGCAGCTTGAACGGAGCGCCTGTCTATGGCTACACCTTC. Protein sequence: CASSLNGAPVYGYTF.

Comment on this clonotype: This is likely an artifact of a read error, given a far larger clone one base away. V and J are TRBV6-6 and TRBJ2-7; 11 nucleotides line up with TRBD2. The CDR3 extends over 18 amino acids. Germline V gives CDR1 MNHNY, CDR2 SVGAGI (reference sequence). CDR3 bases: TGTGCCAGCAGTTTCAGATCGCCGGGACTAGCGGCGACCTACGAGCAGTGCTTC. Encoded protein: CASSFRSPGLAATYEQCF.

There are many counts of this clonotype. The chain has TRBV29-1 and TRBJ1-2; D is unclear. Germline values: CDR1 SQVTM, CDR2 ANQGSEA. The CDR3 runs 12 residues. The V end was cut by 7 bases, the J end by 3 bases, with 12 bases between. The CDR3 bases are TGCAGCGCCAAATTTCAGGACTATGGCTACACCTTC. It is translated as CSAKFQDYGYTF.

This clonotype has at least ten counts. The chain links TRBV11-2 to TRBJ2-1, with no clear D. There are 15 residues in the CDR3. V was pared by 2 bases and J by 5 bases, with 13 bases between. Germline CDR1 is SGHAT and CDR2 is FQNNGV. The CDR3 here is CASSLSGPNNNEQFF. For the CDR3, the DNA is TGTGCCAGCAGCTTATCGGGCCCGAACAACAATGAGCAGTTCTTC.

This clonotype has a count of ten or more. V and J are TRBV27 and TRBJ2-2; weak D call: TRBD1 (5 bases). CDR1 MNHEY and CDR2 SMNVEV come from the germline V gene (reference sequence). The CDR3 runs 16 residues. The V end lost 7 bases, the J end lost 4 bases, and 19 bases lay between the germline ends. The CDR3 DNA is TGTGCCAGCAAGCGTCCCAGGGATCTGAGCACCGGGGAGCTGTTTTTT. Amino acid sequence: CASKRPRDLSTGELFF.

This clonotype was detected ten times or more. V and J are TRBV21-1 and TRBJ2-7; the DNA was not used to check the table's D call, TRBD1. TRBV21-1 is a pseudogene locus. This CDR3 has 14 amino acids. The CDR3 DNA is TGTGTAAAAACAGGGGAGGGAACCCGATGCGAGCAGTACTTC. As protein: CVKTGEGTRCEQYF.

This clonotype was seen at least ten times. The gene calls are TRBV20-1 and TRBJ2-3; 13 bases line up with TRBD2. The germline V gene has CDR1 DFQATT and CDR2 SNEGSKA (reference sequence). This CDR3 spans 15 amino acids. With V trimmed by 6 bases and J by 4 bases, 7 bases remained unmatched. The CDR3 nucleotides are TGCAGTGCCGAGACTAGCGGGGGGTTCGCAGATACGCAGTATTTT. This sequence encodes CSAETSGGFADTQYF.

This clonotype has ten or more counts. The chain uses TRBV5-1 and TRBJ2-3; 7 nucleotides match TRBD1. The CDR3 has 16 amino acids. Germline V gene sequence: CDR1 SGHRS, CDR2 YFSETQ. V gave up 2 bases and J gave up 0 bases; unmatched junction bases: 6. The CDR3 nucleotides are TGCGCCAGCAGCTTTCGGACAGGAACTAGCACAGATACGCAGTATTTT. Residues: CASSFRTGTSTDTQYF.

This clonotype was recorded at least ten times. The chain employs TRBV6-1 and TRBJ1-1, with no clear D. The V gene's germline CDR1 is MNHNS and CDR2 SASEGT. The CDR3 covers 14 residues. Trimming cost V 0 bases and J 8 bases, with 13 bases left between them. The CDR3 DNA is TGTGCCAGCAGTGAAGCTGGCGGGCTTCTGGAAGCTTTCTTT. It yields the protein CASSEAGGLLEAFF.

Turning to this clonotype: A single base is all that separates this from a far larger clone, so a read error is likely. The chain carries TRBV28 and TRBJ2-7; 14 bases fit TRBD2. CDR1 is MDHEN and CDR2 is SYDVKM in the germline V gene. The CDR3 is 17 residues long. Losses at the gene ends were 5 bases for V and 7 bases for J; bases not matched to a gene: 13. The DNA for the CDR3 is TGTGCCAGCAGTCAAGGACTAGCGGGAGGTAGAAACAATGAGCAGTACTTC. Amino acids: CASSQGLAGGRNNEQYF.

This clonotype came up many times. The chain joins TRBV9 to TRBJ2-1, with TRBD2 matching over 7 bases. V was pared by 5 bases and J by 7 bases, with 12 bases of the junction left unmatched. From germline, CDR1 is SGDLS and CDR2 YYNGEE. The CDR3 extends over 15 amino acids. The CDR3 DNA sequence: TGTGCCAGCAGTGCAACGGCGGGAGTCAGGAATGAGCAGTTCTTC. Its protein is CASSATAGVRNEQFF.

By share of the sample, this clonotype is medium-sized. The chain carries TRBV4-3 and TRBJ2-7; TRBD1 aligns across 8 bases. After removal of 3 bases from V and 5 bases from J, the junction contained 9 bases not matched to a gene. The CDR3 covers 15 residues. The germline V gene encodes CDR1 LGHNA and CDR2 YSLEER. CDR3 coding DNA: TGCGCCAGCAGCCATACCGGGACAGGAGTCAACGAGCAGTACTTC. This translates into CASSHTGTGVNEQYF.

This clonotype was detected only once. A far larger clone is only one base removed, so a read error is likely. This chain uses TRBV4-2 with TRBJ2-1; D not resolved. The CDR3 is 13 residues long. Germline CDR1 reads LGHNA; CDR2 reads YNFKEQ. The CDR3 reads CASSQVGRNEQDF. DNA of the CDR3: TGTGCCAGCAGCCAAGTCGGTAGGAACGAGCAGGACTTC.

This clonotype has a count of ten or more. V gene TRBV28 combines with J gene TRBJ1-1; D unresolved. The V end lost 5 bases, the J end lost 6 bases, and 10 bases lay between the germline ends. From germline, CDR1 is MDHEN and CDR2 SYDVKM. CDR3 length: 12 amino acids. This chain's CDR3 is CASSIRQAEAFF. The CDR3 bases are TGTGCCAGCAGTATACGGCAGGCTGAAGCTTTCTTT. Full variable domain (outside the CDR3, taken from reference TRBV28 and TRBJ1-1): DVKVTQSSRYLVKRTGEKVFLECVQDMDHENMFWYRQDPGLGLRLIYFSYDVKMKEKGDIPEGYSVSREKKERFSLILESASTNQTSMYLCASSIRQAEAFFGQGTRLTVV.

This clonotype was picked up many times. This chain connects TRBV12-2 to TRBJ2-3; the DNA was not compared with TRBD1, the D call given in the table. TRBV12-2 is a listed pseudogene. This CDR3 contains 15 residues. The CDR3 DNA reads TGTGCAAGTCGCGCCCGAGGGAGCGGCACAGATACGCAGTATTTT. Its protein product is CASRARGSGTDTQYF.

Points on this clonotype: A far larger clone is off by one base, so a read error is likely. The J gene is TRBJ2-2, the V gene TRBV4-2, with D tentatively TRBD1 or TRBD2 (6 bases each). The germline V gene has CDR1 LGHNA and CDR2 YNFKEQ. Trimming removed 4 bases at V and 0 bases at J, with 12 bases between. CDR3 length: 16 amino acids. CDR3 region: CASSPRGASNTGELFF. The CDR3 DNA sequence: TGTGCCAGCAGCCCGAGGGGGGCGTCGAACACCGGGGAGCTGTTTTTT.

This clonotype was observed many times. The chain recombines TRBV6-2 or TRBV6-3 with TRBJ1-2; no reliable D call. Germline lookup yields CDR1 MNHEY and CDR2 SVGEGT. The CDR3 runs 11 residues. Trimming stripped 5 bases from V and 2 bases from J, with 3 bases between. The DNA for the CDR3 is TGTGCCAGCAGTCGGAACTATGGCTACACCTTC. Residues: CASSRNYGYTF.

In this sample, this clonotype turned up many times. The gene calls are TRBV29-1 and TRBJ2-7; D uncertain. CDR1 is SQVTM and CDR2 is ANQGSEA in the germline V gene. V was clipped by 4 bases and J by 1 base, with 11 bases between them. The CDR3 loop spans 13 amino acids. The chain's CDR3 is CSVGNRQSYEQYF. The CDR3 region has the DNA TGCAGCGTTGGAAACCGGCAATCCTACGAGCAGTACTTC.